These T cell receptor beta chains were read from a single sample in a study of glioma-infiltrating T cells after dendritic cell vaccination. Assay: immunoSEQ multiplex PCR; the TCRdb copy retains only in-frame clones and omits some. The profile shows some 70,000 clones, approximately 80% of them singletons. The material sequenced was blood, taken before dendritic cell vaccination. These receptors were collected from a human donor with glioblastoma. Both conserved end residues are part of each CDR3. Each record gives: clone size, V gene, D gene, J gene, CDR3 DNA, CDR3 protein. A D gene is named only where the DNA matches it firmly. Clone size, where shown, is once, few, many, or a class for clones that have expanded.

few	TRBV5-1	TRBD1	TRBJ1-1	TGCGCCAGCAGCTTGAGGGGGGGACAGGGCGCTCGGGAAGCTTTCTTT	CASSLRGGQGAREAFF
-	TRBV18	-	TRBJ1-1	TGTGCCAGCTCACCAAGGTTCACAGATGAAGCTTTCTTT	CASSPRFTDEAFF
-	TRBV2	-	TRBJ1-1	TGTGCCAGCAGTGCACAGGGTGGAGGCACTGAAGCTTTCTTT	CASSAQGGGTEAFF
-	TRBV7-3	-	TRBJ1-1	TGTGCCAGCAGTCAACTATCTGGCACTGAAGCTTTCTTT	CASSQLSGTEAFF
few	TRBV13	-	TRBJ1-4	TGTGCCAGCAGCTCCAACCAGGGGAATGAAAAACTGTTTTTT	CASSSNQGNEKLFF
-	TRBV27	TRBD2	TRBJ2-6	TGTGCCAGCAGTATACTAGCGAAACACTCCGTGGCTGGGGCCAACGTCCTGACTTTC	CASSILAKHSVAGANVLTF
-	TRBV5-6	-	TRBJ1-1	TGTGCCAGCAGCTTGCCGGGTGGCGATACTGAAGCTTTCTTT	CASSLPGGDTEAFF
-	TRBV15	TRBD2	TRBJ2-7	TGTGCCACCAGCAGAGATCGGGGAGGGTCCTCCGAGCAGTACTTC	CATSRDRGGSSEQYF
-	TRBV7-2	TRBD2	TRBJ2-5	TGTGCCAGCAGCGGCAGGCCACTAGCGGGGGGGCGAGAGACCCAGTACTTC	CASSGRPLAGGRETQYF
-	TRBV29-1	-	TRBJ1-2	TGCAGCGTTGAGTCCCAGGGGTCTAACTATGGCTACACCTTC	CSVESQGSNYGYTF
few	TRBV27	-	TRBJ1-4	TGTGCCAGCAGTTTTGAGGGTAATGAAAAACTGTTTTTT	CASSFEGNEKLFF
-	TRBV5-1	-	TRBJ1-4	TGCGCCAGCAGCTTGACAGCAACTAATGAAAAACTGTTTTTT	CASSLTATNEKLFF
once	TRBV19	-	TRBJ2-3	TGTGCCAGTAAGGTCGGCCAGGGAAGGGATACGCAGTATTTT	CASKVGQGRDTQYF
-	TRBV7-8	TRBD2	TRBJ2-7	TGTGCCAGCAGACCCGGGACTAGCGACTACGAGCAGTACTTC	CASRPGTSDYEQYF
few	TRBV12-5	TRBD2	TRBJ2-2	TGTGCTAGTGGTTCAACGGGAGGGCGCACCGGGGAGCTGTTTTTT	CASGSTGGRTGELFF
few	TRBV5-5	TRBD1	TRBJ1-2	TGTGCCAGCAGCCTTGGACAGGACTATGGCTACACCTTC	CASSLGQDYGYTF
once	TRBV7-6	TRBD2	TRBJ2-3	TGTGCCAGCAGCCTCCGAGTAGCGGGGGGTGGGGGAGATACGCAGTATTTT	CASSLRVAGGGGDTQYF
-	TRBV6-1	-	TRBJ2-5	TGTGCCAGCAGTCCTTTGCGGCAGGGAGAGACCCAGTACTTC	CASSPLRQGETQYF
-	TRBV5-1	TRBD2	TRBJ2-3	TGCGCCAGCAGCCTAGCGGTCGGGGGAGATACGCAGTATTTT	CASSLAVGGDTQYF
-	TRBV6-5	-	TRBJ2-7	TGTGCCAGCAGTTCACCCGGGAGTCTTTCACTCTACGAGCAGTACTTC	CASSSPGSLSLYEQYF
-	TRBV6-6	TRBD1	TRBJ1-3	TGTGCCAGCAAGACAGGGCTTTCTGGAAACACCATATATTTT	CASKTGLSGNTIYF
-	TRBV5-1	TRBD2	TRBJ2-5	TGCGCCAGCAGCTTGAAACTAGCGGGGGAGACCCAGTACTTC	CASSLKLAGETQYF
-	TRBV10-3	TRBD1	TRBJ1-2	TGTGCCATCAGCAACCCCGGGACAGGGCGGGCTGGCTACACCTTC	CAISNPGTGRAGYTF
-	TRBV2	-	TRBJ2-1	TGTGCCAGCAGTGAGGGACTCAACAATGAGCAGTTCTTC	CASSEGLNNEQFF
-	TRBV5-6	-	TRBJ1-5	TGTGCCAGCAGCTTGCTTTCGGGAGGATATAGCAATCAGCCCCAGCATTTT	CASSLLSGGYSNQPQHF
-	TRBV5-8	TRBD1	TRBJ2-7	TGTGCCAGCCGAGGACAGGGGGACTACGAGCAGTACTTC	CASRGQGDYEQYF
-	TRBV12-5	-	TRBJ1-6	TGTGCTAGTGTTAGGGACTGGGGTGTGGCCTATAGCGGCTTCCACTTT	CASVRDWGVAYSGFHF
-	TRBV2	-	TRBJ1-1	TGTGCCAGCAGTGTTGCAGGTCTCAACACTGAAGCTTTCTTT	CASSVAGLNTEAFF
few	TRBV4-2	TRBD1	TRBJ1-3	TGTGCCAGCAGCCAGTGGACAGGGCTAGGAAACACCATATATTTT	CASSQWTGLGNTIYF
-	TRBV9	TRBD2	TRBJ2-3	TGTGCCAGCAGCCCCCGGACTAGCACGAGCACAGATACGCAGTATTTT	CASSPRTSTSTDTQYF
once	TRBV7-9	-	TRBJ2-7	TGTGCCAGCAGCTTCAACACCTACGAGCAGTACTTC	CASSFNTYEQYF
-	TRBV6-5	-	TRBJ1-1	TGTGCCAGCAGATACCGACAATCCATGAACACTGAAGCTTTCTTT	CASRYRQSMNTEAFF
-	TRBV30	TRBD2	TRBJ2-1	TGTGCCTGGAGTGTAGGGGCGGGGGACTACAATGAGCAGTTCTTC	CAWSVGAGDYNEQFF
-	TRBV5-8	TRBD1	TRBJ1-4	TGTGCCAGCAGCCCCGGGACAGGGGGTATTAATGAAAAACTGTTTTTT	CASSPGTGGINEKLFF
once	TRBV19	-	TRBJ1-1	TGTGCCAGTAGCTACCCTCCGGGACGGACTAATCGGGACACTGAAGCTTTCTTT	CASSYPPGRTNRDTEAFF
few	TRBV10-3	TRBD1	TRBJ2-3	TGTGCCGCTTGGGACAGAAACACAGATACGCAGTATTTT	CAAWDRNTDTQYF
-	TRBV5-1	-	TRBJ1-6	TGCGCCAGCAGCCCCGACAGGCCCTATAATTCACCCCTCCACTTT	CASSPDRPYNSPLHF
-	TRBV7-8	TRBD1	TRBJ2-7	TGTGCCAGCAGCCTACGAGGTGGACAGGGAGGAACCTACGAGCAGTACTTC	CASSLRGGQGGTYEQYF
-	TRBV5-1	-	TRBJ2-2	TGCGCCAGCAGCTTGGCGGTAGCCCAAAACACCGGGGAGCTGTTTTTT	CASSLAVAQNTGELFF
-	TRBV5-6	-	TRBJ2-1	TGTGCCAGCAGCCGGCGCCGGGGGGCCGGCTACAATGAGCAGTTCTTC	CASSRRRGAGYNEQFF
few	TRBV7-7	TRBD1	TRBJ2-1	TGTGCTAGCAGCCACAGCCGTAGGACAGGGGTGAATGAGCAGTTCTTC	CASSHSRRTGVNEQFF
-	TRBV7-8	TRBD2	TRBJ2-5	TGTGCCAGCAGCCTCCGACTAGCGGGGATCCAAGAGACCCAGTACTTC	CASSLRLAGIQETQYF
-	TRBV19	TRBD2	TRBJ2-7	TGTGCCAGTAGTATAGATGCGGCTAGCGGGTCCTACGAGCAGTACTTC	CASSIDAASGSYEQYF
-	TRBV7-2	TRBD1	TRBJ1-4	TGTGCCAGCAGCCCCCGGACAGGGCTTCTTCATGAAAAACTGTTTTTT	CASSPRTGLLHEKLFF
once	TRBV9	TRBD2	TRBJ2-7	TGTGCCAGCAGCGTAGAGGGGAGGGGAATGTCCGAGCAGTACTTC	CASSVEGRGMSEQYF
-	TRBV20-1	-	TRBJ1-1	TGCAGTGCCTCCATCGAGGCTGAAGCTTTCTTT	CSASIEAEAFF
-	TRBV14	-	TRBJ2-5	TGTGCCAGCAGCCAAGATCTTGAAGAGACCCAGTACTTC	CASSQDLEETQYF
-	TRBV7-2	-	TRBJ1-6	TGTGCCAGCAGCTCAACCGGGGTTACGAGATCCCTCCACTTT	CASSSTGVTRSLHF
-	TRBV13	-	TRBJ2-5	TGTGCCAGAAGCCCAAGGGGGTACCAAGAGACCCAGTACTTC	CARSPRGYQETQYF
-	TRBV7-3	-	TRBJ1-1	TGTGCCAGCAGCTCGGGACACCCGAGAACCGAAGCTTTCTTT	CASSSGHPRTEAFF
once	TRBV19	-	TRBJ1-2	TGTGCCAGTACCCAGGGGAACTATGGCTACACCTTC	CASTQGNYGYTF
-	TRBV7-9	TRBD1	TRBJ2-7	TGTGCCAGCAGCGAGCCGGGACAGGGAGGCCTCTCCTACGAGCAGTACTTC	CASSEPGQGGLSYEQYF